This TCR beta chain was sequenced for a study of blood T cell repertoires in COVID-19. Some clones are missing from TCRdb's copy, which holds only in-frame ones; the method was immunoSEQ multiplex PCR. Counted here are approximately 280,000 clones, about 83% occurring once; the ten biggest clones make up about 6.1%. This clone appeared many times. This CDR3 region has 12 residues. V shed 10 bases, J shed 6 bases, and the junction held 7 bases outside the gene matches. Germline lookup yields CDR1 MDHEN and CDR2 SYDVKM. V is TRBV28 and J is TRBJ2-5; 8 bases fit TRBD2. The sample consisted of PBMCs or T cells enriched from blood (not recorded which). This TCR was recovered from a woman between 40 and 50 years old who had recovered from COVID-19. The CDR3 spells CATRTSLKTQYF. The CDR3 DNA sequence: TGTGCCACACGGACTAGCTTGAAGACCCAGTACTTC.